These 28 T cell receptor beta chains came from one sample sequenced in a study of cytomegalovirus exposure and HLA in healthy donors (dated by TCRdb to about 2017). Library generation was performed with the immunoSEQ multiplex PCR assay. For the multiplex PCR, a mixture combining 60 forward primers for TCR Vbeta segments and 13 reverse primers for TCR Jbeta segments was used. Entries here come from immuneACCESS through TCRdb and include only in-frame sequences with V and J called. Some clones fail to appear in such tables; in the studies checked, an unresolved V gene covers under half of the shortfall, and the cause of the remainder is unknown. In this sample the table shows about 120,000 clones, 76% of which occur a single time. Together, the top ten hold 12% of the sample. Sequencing input: PBMCs. Receptor source: a woman between 40 and 55 years old in good health and CMV-seropositive.

This clone occurred once. The chain is built from TRBV19 and TRBJ2-5; D gene uncertain. The germline V and J ends were trimmed by 6 bases and 4 bases, with 12 bases remaining between them. The germline gives CDR1 LNHDA, CDR2 SQIVND (reference sequence). The CDR3 runs to 13 residues. Here the CDR3 reads CASSPRFSETQYF. The CDR3 nucleotides read TGTGCCAGTAGCCCTAGGTTTTCAGAGACCCAGTACTTC.

The chain links TRBV5-1 to TRBJ2-2, with TRBD1 as a possible D gene (5 bases). Germline CDR1 SGHRS, CDR2 YFSETQ. Trimming shortened V by 1 base and J by 1 base, and 8 bases separated the two germline ends. The CDR3 covers 15 residues. In DNA, the CDR3 is TGCGCCAGCAGCTTGCCAGGGATGAACACCGGGGAGCTGTTTTTT. Amino acids: CASSLPGMNTGELFF.

The gene calls are TRBV2 and TRBJ2-2; D possibly corresponds to TRBD1 (5 bases). Germline lookup yields CDR1 SNHLY and CDR2 FYNNEI. V lost 6 bases, J lost 1 base, and 12 bases lay in between. The CDR3 is made up of 15 amino acids. The CDR3 reads CASSLDTVNTGELFF. The DNA of the CDR3 is TGTGCCAGCAGCCTGGACACCGTGAACACCGGGGAGCTGTTTTTT.

The chain combines TRBV2 with TRBJ2-3; 10 bases are a match to TRBD2. Germline trimming cut 6 bases from V and 7 bases from J; bases unmatched to any gene: 7. In germline, CDR1 is SNHLY, CDR2 FYNNEI. CDR3 length: 14 amino acids. The CDR3 loop is CASRDSGGANTQYF. The CDR3 DNA reads as TGTGCCAGCAGGGACAGCGGGGGGGCGAATACGCAGTATTTT.

The J gene is TRBJ1-1, the V gene TRBV5-1; 7 positions agree with TRBD1. CDR1 and CDR2 from the germline V gene are SGHRS and YFSETQ. The CDR3 has 15 residues. V lost 0 bases and J lost 0; bases outside the gene matches: 2. Here the CDR3 DNA reads TGCGCCAGCAGCTTGGACGGGACAGTGAACACTGAAGCTTTCTTT. Residues: CASSLDGTVNTEAFF.

This rearrangement joins TRBV7-2 to TRBJ1-1; tentative D call: TRBD1 (6 bases). CDR1 is SGHTA and CDR2 is FQGNSA in the germline V gene. The CDR3 extends over 14 amino acids. V lost 3 bases and J 5 bases, leaving 13 bases between the germline ends. CDR3 loop: CASSFRGARTEAFF. DNA for the CDR3: TGTGCCAGCAGCTTCAGGGGAGCGCGGACTGAAGCTTTCTTT. Supplemented by reference TRBV7-2 and TRBJ1-1, the full variable domain reads GAGVSQSPSNKVTEKGKDVELRCDPISGHTALYWYRQSLGQGLEFLIYFQGNSAPDKSGLPSDRFSAERTGGSVSTLTIQRTQQEDSAVYLCASSFRGARTEAFFGQGTRLTVV.

The chain uses TRBV5-1 and TRBJ2-5; D is unresolved. The CDR3 has 16 residues. V was clipped by 2 bases and J by 4 bases, with 18 bases between them. The germline CDR1 and CDR2 sequences are SGHRS and YFSETQ. CDR3 in DNA: TGCGCCAGCAGCTTATCCGGGTCGACGCCTCCAGAGACCCAGTACTTC. This encodes CASSLSGSTPPETQYF.

The genes are TRBV15 and TRBJ1-4; 9 nucleotides align to TRBD1. The ends lost 4 bases at V and 4 bases at J; junction bases unmatched: 4. Germline CDR1 and CDR2: LNHNV and YYDKDF (reference sequence). The CDR3 loop spans 15 amino acids. The CDR3 DNA reads as TGTGCCACCAGCAAAACAGGGGGCCATAATGAAAAACTGTTTTTT. Translation gives CATSKTGGHNEKLFF.

This chain links TRBV6-5 with TRBJ1-4; a possible D gene is TRBD1 (6 bases). The V end was cut by 6 bases, the J end by 8 bases, with 16 bases between. The CDR3 is 14 residues long. Germline CDR1 and CDR2: MNHEY and SVGAGI. CDR3 nucleotides: TGTGCCAGCAGGTACCGGGGGGCTAGCGAAAAACTGTTTTTT. The encoded protein is CASRYRGASEKLFF.

This clone showed up just a few times. This chain connects TRBV4-1 to TRBJ2-5; 7 bases fit TRBD2. With 0 bases clipped from V and 4 bases from J, the junction kept 8 bases outside the gene matches. The germline V gene has CDR1 MGHRA and CDR2 YSYEKL. The CDR3 length is 16 residues. The CDR3 protein is CASSQERAGRGETQYF. The CDR3 DNA is TGCGCCAGCAGCCAAGAGCGGGCAGGGAGGGGAGAGACCCAGTACTTC.

This clone has just one count. This chain joins TRBV5-6 and TRBJ1-5, with 12 bases matching TRBD1. The V and J ends lost 3 bases and 9 bases, in that order; junction bases with no gene match: 10. From germline, CDR1 is SGHDT and CDR2 YYEEEE. The CDR3 contains 16 residues. CDR3 region: CASSSSGTGGFGPQHF. The CDR3 region has the DNA TGTGCCAGCAGCTCGTCAGGGACAGGGGGCTTCGGGCCCCAGCATTTT. The full variable domain, completed using reference TRBV5-6 and TRBJ1-5, is DAGVTQSPTHLIKTRGQQVTLRCSPKSGHDTVSWYQQALGQGPQFIFQYYEEEERQRGNFPDRFSGHQFPNYSSELNVNALLLGDSALYLCASSSSGTGGFGPQHFGDGTRLSIL.

Only a few counts were recorded for this clone. V is TRBV5-1 and J is TRBJ1-2, with TRBD1 matching 7 bases. V shed 3 bases, J shed 4 bases, and the junction held 9 bases outside the gene matches. CDR1 and CDR2 from the germline V gene are SGHRS and YFSETQ. CDR3 length: 15 amino acids. CDR3 DNA sequence: TGCGCCAGCAGCTCAGGGGGTGGTGTAAGCTATGGCTACACCTTC. Residues: CASSSGGGVSYGYTF.

The chain uses TRBV6-1 and TRBJ1-5; D not resolved. The V gene's germline CDR1 is MNHNS and CDR2 SASEGT. V was pared by 2 bases and J by 5 bases, with 4 bases between. CDR3 size: 12 residues. Here the CDR3 DNA reads TGTGCCAGCAGTGAACTCGATCAGCCCCAGCATTTT. Translation: CASSELDQPQHF.

V usage is TRBV5-4 and J usage is TRBJ1-1, with D hard to call. The V and J ends lost 0 bases and 1 base respectively, with 4 bases between them. The CDR3 has 13 residues. Germline assignment: CDR1 SGHNT and CDR2 YYREEE (reference sequence). CDR3 sequence: CASSLDKNTEAFF. In DNA, the CDR3 is TGTGCCAGCAGCTTGGACAAGAACACTGAAGCTTTCTTT.

This clone was recorded a few times. The rearrangement joins TRBV5-6 to TRBJ2-1, with 9 positions matching TRBD1. CDR3 size: 15 residues. Per germline, CDR1 SGHDT and CDR2 YYEEEE. V lost 4 bases, J lost 5 bases, and 7 bases stayed unmatched. CDR3 DNA: TGTGCCAGCAGCCCTTCCGGGACAGGGAACAATGAGCAGTTCTTC. Amino acid sequence: CASSPSGTGNNEQFF.

The chain employs TRBV5-1 and TRBJ1-4, with D possibly TRBD1 on 6 matching bases. The V end lost 4 bases, the J end lost 0 bases, and 16 bases lay between the germline ends. In germline, CDR1 is SGHRS, CDR2 YFSETQ. The CDR3 consists of 17 residues. The CDR3 nucleotides are TGCGCCAGCAGCCCGGGGGGCAGGATCACAACTAATGAAAAACTGTTTTTT. Translation: CASSPGGRITTNEKLFF.

This clone was found a few times. V is TRBV19 and J is TRBJ1-1; TRBD1 aligns across 8 bases. The CDR3 runs to 12 residues. The germline gives CDR1 LNHDA, CDR2 SQIVND (reference sequence). V lost 5 bases and J lost 6; bases outside the gene matches: 2. The CDR3 is CASSRQGSEAFF. The CDR3 DNA reads as TGTGCCAGTAGTCGACAGGGGTCTGAAGCTTTCTTT.

This chain uses TRBV2 with TRBJ1-4; TRBD1 might be the D (5 bases). V dropped 6 bases and J dropped 5 bases, with 10 bases sitting between them. Germline CDR1 SNHLY, CDR2 FYNNEI. This CDR3 spans 13 amino acids. The CDR3 nucleotides are TGTGCCAGCAGAGTGCAGGGAAATGAAAAACTGTTTTTT. It encodes CASRVQGNEKLFF.

The chain has TRBV9 and TRBJ2-2; D ambiguous. This CDR3 is 13 amino acids long. Germline V gives CDR1 SGDLS, CDR2 YYNGEE. The V gene lost 2 bases and the J gene lost 5 bases, with 7 bases spanning the gap. The CDR3 DNA follows: TGTGCCAGCAGCGTGTTCGGTACCGGGGAGCTGTTTTTT. Protein: CASSVFGTGELFF.

The J gene is TRBJ2-7, the V gene TRBV20-1; unclear D gene. The germline V and J ends were trimmed by 3 bases and 9 bases, with 12 bases remaining between them. The germline gives CDR1 DFQATT, CDR2 SNEGSKA (reference sequence). CDR3 length equals 11 residues. The CDR3 is CSARVAGWQYF. DNA of the CDR3: TGCAGTGCTAGGGTCGCCGGGTGGCAGTACTTC.

The rearrangement joins TRBV6-5 to TRBJ1-6; 7 bases match TRBD1. J lost 5 bases, V lost 7 bases, and 8 bases had no gene match. Germline V lookup: CDR1 MNHEY, CDR2 SVGAGI. This CDR3 is built from 15 residues. CDR3 amino acids: CASTPRGTDNSPLHF. CDR3 bases: TGTGCCAGCACCCCGAGAGGGACAGATAATTCACCCCTCCACTTT.

The chain is built from TRBV18 and TRBJ2-7, with D possibly being TRBD1 (6 bases). V dropped 2 bases and J dropped 3 bases, with 11 bases sitting between them. CDR1 is KGHSH and CDR2 is LQKENI in the germline V gene. This CDR3 is built from 14 residues. The CDR3 region is CASSPNPGDYEQYF. In DNA, the CDR3 is TGTGCCAGCTCACCAAATCCAGGGGACTACGAGCAGTACTTC.

The chain is built from TRBV2 and TRBJ1-1; D perhaps matches TRBD1 (5 bases). The CDR3 contains 15 residues. Trimming removed 5 bases at V and 1 base at J, with 14 bases between. CDR1 and CDR2 (germline): SNHLY, FYNNEI. The DNA of the CDR3 is TGTGCCAGCAGTACGATTGACAGCCAGAACACTGAAGCTTTCTTT. This codes for CASSTIDSQNTEAFF.

The chain is built from TRBV19 and TRBJ2-3; D uncertain. V lost 2 bases and J lost 0, with 6 bases in between. The CDR3 runs 14 residues. Per the germline V gene, CDR1 is LNHDA and CDR2 is SQIVND (reference sequence). This chain's CDR3 is CASSISTSTDTQYF. The CDR3 nucleotides read TGTGCCAGTAGTATATCCACTAGCACAGATACGCAGTATTTT.

The gene calls are TRBV18 and TRBJ2-7; D unresolved. The CDR3 length is 12 residues. With 3 bases removed from V and 5 bases from J, the gap between germline ends came to 8 bases. Germline V CDR1 and CDR2: KGHSH, LQKENI. CDR3 residues: CASSPMTNEQYF. CDR3 nucleotides: TGTGCCAGCTCACCGATGACAAACGAGCAGTACTTC.

This rearrangement joins TRBV6-1 to TRBJ1-2; 7 positions match TRBD1. CDR1 and CDR2 (germline): MNHNS, SASEGT. The ends lost 4 bases at V and 4 bases at J; junction bases unmatched: 6. The CDR3 is made up of 14 amino acids. CDR3 sequence reads: CASSVDRAGYGYTF. CDR3 coding DNA: TGTGCCAGCAGTGTCGACAGGGCGGGCTATGGCTACACCTTC.

This clone turned up a few times. The rearrangement uses TRBV10-3 and TRBJ1-4, with D unresolved. Germline CDR1 reads ENHRY; CDR2 reads SYGVKD. This CDR3 region has 14 residues. V lost 2 bases and J lost 4, with 8 bases in between. CDR3 nucleotides: TGTGCCATCAGTGAGGGCGGAATTAATGAAAAACTGTTTTTT. Translated: CAISEGGINEKLFF.

This clone has only a few counts. This sequence joins TRBV11-2 and TRBJ1-1; D not resolved. The V gene lost 3 bases and the J gene lost 4 bases, with 9 bases spanning the gap. The germline V gene has CDR1 SGHAT and CDR2 FQNNGV. The CDR3 is made up of 13 amino acids. The CDR3 loop is CASSFGGPTEAFF. For the CDR3, the DNA is TGTGCCAGCAGCTTTGGAGGTCCCACTGAAGCTTTCTTT.